These 8 T cell receptor beta chains came from one sample sequenced in a study of vaccination and CD4 T cells after COVID-19 (dated by TCRdb to the early 2020s). The library was generated by PCR. TCRdb shows the sequencer as Illumina iSeq 100. TCR sequencing of DNA from cultured CD4+ T cells used the Oncomine TCR Beta short-read assay at the Johns Hopkins FTIC core. TCRdb reworked the public reads: Q25 trimming with fastp, MiXCR clone assembly, productive beta chains retained. Every entry covers one CDR3 protein and lists the most common genes and DNA from its rows. For this sample the table gives roughly 20,000 distinct CDR3 sequences, of which approximately 28% were detected only once. Approximately 17% of the sample is in the top ten clones. What these receptors recognize is not known. Read against the paper, the sample's treatment or condition label means: roughly ten-day PBMC culture with coronavirus spike peptide pools or control peptides (ViraFEST assay).

Sequenced input: cultured CD4+ T cells from blood. Receptors were obtained from a human donor with COVID-19.

V and J are TRBV20-1 and TRBJ1-2; D uncertain. Germline lookup yields CDR1 DFQATT and CDR2 SNEGSKA (reference sequence). The CDR3 has 14 amino acids. Trimming pared 6 bases from V and 3 bases from J, leaving 17 bases between. CDR3 protein: CSAPPGSAYYGYTF. The CDR3 DNA follows: TGCAGTGCGCCGCCGGGGTCTGCGTACTATGGCTACACCTTC.

A few counts support this clonotype. The V and J genes are TRBV6-1 and TRBJ2-5; possibly TRBD1 for D (5 bases). This CDR3 is 16 amino acids long. Germline CDR1 and CDR2: MNHNS and SASEGT. Trimming took off 5 bases at V and 4 bases at J, with 20 bases between the two ends. CDR3 in amino acids: CASSKSWTTLGETQYF. In nucleotides, the CDR3 is TGTGCCAGCAGTAAAAGCTGGACAACGCTAGGAGAGACCCAGTACTTC.

V gene TRBV7-9 combines with J gene TRBJ1-3; D is uncertain. The germline gives CDR1 SEHNR, CDR2 FQNEAQ (reference sequence). Trimming shortened V by 5 bases and J by 4 bases, and 9 bases separated the two germline ends. The length of the CDR3 is 13 residues. CDR3 loop: CASSPRWGNTIYF. In nucleotides, the CDR3 is TGTGCCAGCAGCCCCCGCTGGGGAAACACCATATATTTT.

This clonotype was counted between two and nine times. The chain carries TRBV4-1 and TRBJ1-6, with 8 bases aligning to TRBD1. The CDR3 contains 15 residues. Unmatched junction bases numbered 4, after V lost 0 bases and J lost 9 bases. In germline, CDR1 is MGHRA, CDR2 YSYEKL. In DNA form, the CDR3 reads TGCGCCAGCAGCCAAGATGGGGACAGGTTTTCACCCCTCCACTTT. It is translated as CASSQDGDRFSPLHF.

Points on this clonotype: One junction end does not reproduce the germline sequence, and a read error may be involved. This rearrangement joins TRBV19 to TRBJ1-5; D uncertain. Looked up from germline, CDR1 is LNHDA and CDR2 is SQIVND (reference sequence). This CDR3 spans 13 amino acids. This chain's CDR3 is CVSSIVEGQPQHF. Here the CDR3 DNA reads TGTGTCAGTAGTATAGTAGAGGGCCAGCCCCAGCATTTT.

The rearrangement uses TRBV19 and TRBJ2-2; 13 bases fit TRBD2. CDR3 length: 18 amino acids. Per germline, CDR1 LNHDA and CDR2 SQIVND (reference sequence). V lost 2 bases, J lost 3 bases, and 6 bases stayed unmatched. CDR3 sequence: CASSIPSGLAGYTGELFF. The CDR3 bases are TGTGCCAGTAGTATACCCTCGGGACTAGCGGGGTACACCGGGGAGCTGTTTTTT.

The chain uses TRBV20-1 and TRBJ1-5, with D tentatively TRBD1 (5 bases). V lost 5 bases, J lost 7 bases, and 15 bases lay in between. The CDR3 is 13 residues long. Germline-derived CDR1 and CDR2 are DFQATT and SNEGSKA (reference sequence). The DNA for the CDR3 is TGCAGTGCTCCACCGGGGGTCCGGCAGCCCCAGCATTTT. The encoded protein is CSAPPGVRQPQHF.

This clonotype was counted a few times. The gene calls are TRBV5-1 and TRBJ1-1, with no clear D. V lost 4 bases and J lost 3, with 13 bases in between. Germline V gene data show CDR1 as SGHRS and CDR2 as YFSETQ. CDR3 length equals 14 residues. The CDR3 DNA reads as TGCGCCAGCAGCCTAGAAATCCGGTACACTGAAGCTTTCTTT. Translation gives CASSLEIRYTEAFF.